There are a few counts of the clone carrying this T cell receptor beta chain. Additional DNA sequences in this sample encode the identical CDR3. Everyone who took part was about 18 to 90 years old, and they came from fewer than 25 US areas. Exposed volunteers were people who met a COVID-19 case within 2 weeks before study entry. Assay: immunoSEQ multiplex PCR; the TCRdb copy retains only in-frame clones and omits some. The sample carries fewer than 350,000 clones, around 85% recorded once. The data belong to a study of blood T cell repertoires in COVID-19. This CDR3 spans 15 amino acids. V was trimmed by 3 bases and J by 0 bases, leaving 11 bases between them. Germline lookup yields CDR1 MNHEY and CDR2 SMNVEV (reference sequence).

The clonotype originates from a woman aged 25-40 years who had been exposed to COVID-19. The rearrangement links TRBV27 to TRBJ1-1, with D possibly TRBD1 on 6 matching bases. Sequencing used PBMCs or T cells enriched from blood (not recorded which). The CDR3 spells CASSLSGHLNTEAFF. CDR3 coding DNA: TGTGCCAGCAGTTTGTCGGGACACCTGAACACTGAAGCTTTCTTT.